This T cell receptor (beta chain) was recorded in a study of shared clonotypes between healthy human individuals. Study-wide points: Few donors limited the genetic and exposure-history diversity represented.

The CDR3 covers 16 residues. J was trimmed by 0 bases and V by 5 bases; bases with no gene match: 3. The V gene's germline CDR1 is MDHEN and CDR2 SYDVKM. Comments on this clone: Its antigen is still unknown.

Samples underwent the assay at deep level. Sequencing used immunoSEQ multiplex PCR; TCRdb keeps in-frame clones, though not all of them. The data contain around 720,000 clones, 73% of them seen just once; the ten biggest clones take up roughly 1.9%. The chain uses TRBV28 and TRBJ1-4; 10 bases fit TRBD1. This TCR derives from a woman in her twenties or thirties in good health. Sequencing was done on a sample of memory CD4+ T cells sorted from blood. Noted subset: CD45RA-negative fraction. The CDR3 DNA follows: TGTGCCAGCAGTCCCGGGACAGGGGCAACTAATGAAAAACTGTTTTTT. It is translated as CASSPGTGATNEKLFF. Full variable domain (outside the CDR3, taken from reference TRBV28 and TRBJ1-4): DVKVTQSSRYLVKRTGEKVFLECVQDMDHENMFWYRQDPGLGLRLIYFSYDVKMKEKGDIPEGYSVSREKKERFSLILESASTNQTSMYLCASSPGTGATNEKLFFGSGTQLSVL.